This T cell receptor beta chain was sequenced during a study of shared clonotypes between healthy human individuals. Study context: Donor composition was a couple of women and a few men, aged 18 to 49. Per donor, three plates held CD4 naive cells, three held CD4 memory, two held CD8 naive and one held CD8 memory. Study-level findings and limits: Researchers sampled only blood; tissue repertoires likely differ.

The CDR3 has 14 residues. The trim removed 4 bases at V and 9 bases at J, leaving 6 bases unmatched. Germline V gene data show CDR1 as MNHEY and CDR2 as SVGAGI. This was a deep-level run. The protocol was immunoSEQ multiplex PCR, while the TCRdb copy is restricted to in-frame clones and leaves out a portion. The sample contains around 2.1 million clones, more than 90% of which appear only once. Details on this clone: The antigen remains undetermined.

V gene TRBV6-5 combines with J gene TRBJ1-6, with TRBD1 matching over 7 bases. The source of this sequence is a man between 18 and 35 years old in good health. Sequenced material: naive CD4+ T cells sorted from blood. Specified subset: CD45RA+ positively selected. CDR3: CASSFTGDSSPLHF. The CDR3 DNA follows: TGTGCCAGCAGTTTTACAGGGGATTCTTCACCCCTCCACTTT.